The text below deals with one T cell receptor (beta chain). This specimen belongs to a study of T cells after yellow fever vaccination. As for the study in general: SMART-Seq v4 Ultra Low Input handled preparation of low-cell-number fractions.

Trimming took 6 bases from V and 5 from J, leaving 19 bases between them. The CDR3 runs 16 residues. CDR1 SNHLY and CDR2 FYNNEI come from the germline V gene. For TCR, cDNA came from 5'RACE template switching, which added a universal primer site and UMIs. TCRdb re-analysed the 5' RACE reads in MiXCR, keeping a single row per CDR3 protein. The data show 620,000 or so distinct CDR3 sequences, with about 12% seen just once and 15% held by the top ten. The TCR comes from a man aged 30 to 45 who received the YFV17D yellow fever vaccine. The chain employs TRBV2 and TRBJ2-2; the D is unclear. Sample: PBMCs, taken on the day of the yellow fever booster vaccination. The CDR3 reads CASSSRVSATTGELFF. The CDR3 bases are TGTGCCAGCAGCTCTCGAGTTTCAGCCACAACCGGGGAGCTGTTTTTT.